Below, 8 T cell receptor beta chains from the same sample are listed, as sequenced in a study of blood T cell repertoires in COVID-19. The method was immunoSEQ multiplex PCR; TCRdb's version includes in-frame clones alone and lacks a portion of them. Seen here are approximately 56,000 clones, roughly 87% observed once, and the top ten hold approximately 45%. Sequencing was carried out using peripheral blood. The source is a woman aged 55-70 years with COVID-19, enrolled during active disease.

The chain links TRBV6-1 to TRBJ1-5, with D possibly matching TRBD1 (6 bases). Germline lookup yields CDR1 MNHNS and CDR2 SASEGT. V lost 0 bases to trimming and J lost 4 bases, with 10 bases between them. CDR3 length equals 15 residues. DNA for the CDR3: TGTGCCAGCAGTGAAGCGGGGCAGGGGAATCAGCCCCAGCATTTT. It codes for CASSEAGQGNQPQHF.

This clone was recorded a few times. The rearrangement uses TRBV7-9 and TRBJ2-1; D not resolved. Trimming shortened V by 5 bases and J by 5 bases, and 7 bases separated the two germline ends. The CDR3 is 12 residues long. Germline lookup yields CDR1 SEHNR and CDR2 FQNEAQ (reference sequence). This CDR3 reads CASSPDNNEQFF. The DNA for the CDR3 is TGTGCCAGCAGCCCAGACAACAATGAGCAGTTCTTC.

V is TRBV6-5 and J is TRBJ1-2, with D perhaps TRBD1 (5 bases). This CDR3 has 13 amino acids. CDR1 is MNHEY and CDR2 is SVGAGI in the germline V gene. The V end was cut by 3 bases, the J end by 7 bases, with 12 bases between. The CDR3 coding sequence is TGTGCCAGCAGTTATCGGGGGGGAGCTGGCTACACCTTC. Translating it yields CASSYRGGAGYTF.

This sequence joins TRBV4-1 and TRBJ1-4; weak D call: TRBD1 (6 bases). Germline V gene sequence: CDR1 MGHRA, CDR2 YSYEKL. V was pared by 4 bases and J by 6 bases, with 12 bases between. This CDR3 comprises 14 residues. The CDR3 DNA reads as TGCGCCAGCAGCCCAAGCACAGGGTATGAAAAACTGTTTTTT. As protein: CASSPSTGYEKLFF.

The rearrangement joins TRBV30 to TRBJ1-1; 8 nucleotides match TRBD1. Germline CDR1 reads GTSNPN; CDR2 reads SVGIG (reference sequence). After removal of 3 bases from V and 3 bases from J, the junction contained 6 bases not matched to a gene. The CDR3 has 14 residues. CDR3 region: CAWRGDRLDTEAFF. DNA of the CDR3: TGTGCCTGGAGGGGGGACAGGCTAGACACTGAAGCTTTCTTT. Variable domain in full (rest from reference TRBV30 and TRBJ1-1): SQTIHQWPATLVQPVGSPLSLECTVEGTSNPNLYWYRQAAGRGLQLLFYSVGIGQISSEVPQNLSASRPQDRQFILSSKKLLLSDSGFYLCAWRGDRLDTEAFFGQGTRLTVV.

The chain carries TRBV7-8 and TRBJ1-1; no firm D call. This CDR3 region has 14 residues. Trimming cost V 5 bases and J 1 base, with 11 bases left between them. Germline values: CDR1 SGHVS, CDR2 FQNEAQ. CDR3 in amino acids: CASSPTRENTEAFF. The DNA of the CDR3 is TGTGCCAGCAGCCCCACACGGGAGAACACTGAAGCTTTCTTT.

This rearrangement joins TRBV24-1 to TRBJ2-1, with 7 bases aligning to TRBD1. V lost 5 bases to trimming and J lost 7 bases; unmatched junction nucleotides: 1. This CDR3 is built from 12 residues. CDR1 KGHDR and CDR2 SFDVKD come from the germline V gene. The CDR3 coding sequence is TGTGCCACCAGTGGGGACAGTAATGAGCAGTTCTTC. The encoded protein is CATSGDSNEQFF.

This chain connects TRBV7-9 to TRBJ1-3; 8 nucleotides agree with TRBD1. The ends lost 2 bases at V and 4 bases at J; junction bases unmatched: 13. Germline V CDR1 and CDR2: SEHNR, FQNEAQ (reference sequence). The CDR3 covers 18 residues. CDR3 nucleotides: TGTGCCAGCAGCTTACGAGGACAGGGACCTCTGGAGGGAAACACCATATATTTT. This codes for CASSLRGQGPLEGNTIYF.